Listed here are 9 T cell receptor beta chains from one sample, sequenced in a study of a mutant IDH1 vaccine in newly diagnosed glioma. The antigens of these receptors remain unknown. Time point here: week 35, safety follow-up. In the vaccine, a single dose held 300 ug of the mutant IDH1 20-mer peptide, along with topical imiquimod. Assay: immunoSEQ multiplex PCR; the TCRdb copy retains only in-frame clones and omits some. The sample consists of just over 65,000 clones, 80% to 85% of them appearing once. The source material was PBMCs, sampled from a glioma patient whose treatment included an IDH1 peptide vaccine. All receptors derive from a man aged 18-30 years with glioma.

The chain is built from TRBV6-1 and TRBJ1-2, with D uncertain. This CDR3 is built from 14 residues. The ends were cut back, 1 base at V and 1 base at J, with 7 bases in the middle. Germline CDR1 reads MNHNS; CDR2 reads SASEGT. CDR3 amino acids: CASSEVQFNYGYTF. Written as DNA, the CDR3 is TGTGCCAGCAGTGAAGTTCAGTTTAACTATGGCTACACCTTC.

This clone was seen only a few times. The chain recombines TRBV4-1 with TRBJ2-2; 14 bases are shared with TRBD2. The CDR3 contains 15 residues. Germline V gene lookup returns CDR1 MGHRA and CDR2 YSYEKL. V shed 4 bases, J shed 6 bases, and the junction held 1 base outside the gene matches. CDR3 protein: CASSLGLAGAGELFF. CDR3 in DNA: TGCGCCAGCAGCCTGGGACTAGCGGGAGCCGGGGAGCTGTTTTTT.

This clone was seen more than once but under ten times. The CDR3 region is CASSGRQTIMNTEAFF. The CDR3 coding sequence is TGTGCCAGCTCAGGGCGGCAGACGATCATGAACACTGAAGCTTTCTTT. V is TRBV2 and J is TRBJ1-1; TRBD1 is a possible D gene (5 bases). Germline V gene lookup returns CDR1 SNHLY and CDR2 FYNNEI. The CDR3 loop spans 16 amino acids. Trimming took off 8 bases at V and 0 bases at J, with 19 bases between the two ends.

This chain links TRBV9 with TRBJ1-3, with 7 nucleotides matching TRBD1. V gave up 3 bases and J gave up 1 base; unmatched junction bases: 10. Germline V gene lookup returns CDR1 SGDLS and CDR2 YYNGEE. The CDR3 has 17 amino acids. The CDR3 is CASSGGDRVGSGNTIYF. CDR3 DNA sequence: TGTGCCAGCAGCGGGGGCGACAGGGTAGGATCTGGAAACACCATATATTTT.

V is TRBV18 and J is TRBJ1-2; D uncertain. Trimming left V 0 bases short and J 6 bases short, with 14 bases between. The CDR3 length is 15 residues. Per germline, CDR1 KGHSH and CDR2 LQKENI. The CDR3 here is CASSPPGKPLHGYTF. DNA for the CDR3: TGTGCCAGCTCACCACCTGGGAAGCCCCTTCATGGCTACACCTTC.

The chain carries TRBV6-1 and TRBJ1-1; maybe TRBD1 (6 bases). V lost 5 bases to trimming and J lost 5 bases, with 15 bases between them. Germline V CDR1 and CDR2: MNHNS, SASEGT. The CDR3 loop spans 14 amino acids. The CDR3 nucleotides are TGTGCCAGCAGTTGGGGACATTCGAGGACTGAAGCTTTCTTT. Translating gives CASSWGHSRTEAFF.

The V call is TRBV5-8, the J call TRBJ2-7; D call uncertain. The germline gives CDR1 SGHTS, CDR2 YDEGEE. The ends were cut back, 0 bases at V and 1 base at J, with 11 bases in the middle. The length of the CDR3 is 15 residues. In DNA form, the CDR3 reads TGTGCCAGCAGCTTGGCGGCAGGTCAGTCCTACGAGCAGTACTTC. It yields the protein CASSLAAGQSYEQYF.

The chain employs TRBV30 and TRBJ2-7, with 11 positions matching TRBD2. This CDR3 spans 18 amino acids. In germline, CDR1 is GTSNPN, CDR2 SVGIG (reference sequence). The V gene end was trimmed by 0 bases and the J gene end by 2 bases; junction bases not matched to a gene: 12. In nucleotides, the CDR3 is TGTGCCTGGAGTGTACTGAGTAGCGGGAGGGCCCTAACCTACGAGCAGTACTTC. It specifies CAWSVLSSGRALTYEQYF. The variable domain in full, with the rest retrieved from reference TRBV30 and TRBJ2-7, is SQTIHQWPATLVQPVGSPLSLECTVEGTSNPNLYWYRQAAGRGLQLLFYSVGIGQISSEVPQNLSASRPQDRQFILSSKKLLLSDSGFYLCAWSVLSSGRALTYEQYFGPGTRLTVT.

The rearrangement joins TRBV29-1 to TRBJ2-1, with 12 bases aligning to TRBD2. The CDR3 length is 13 residues. Germline trimming cut 7 bases from V and 5 bases from J; bases unmatched to any gene: 3. Germline V gene data show CDR1 as SQVTM and CDR2 as ANQGSEA. In DNA, the CDR3 is TGCAGCGGTGGACTAGCGGGGAACAATGAGCAGTTCTTC. This sequence encodes CSGGLAGNNEQFF.